This TCR beta chain is from a study of T-cell memory formation after mild COVID-19. Each CDR3 protein is one row after TCRdb ran MiXCR on the 5' RACE reads. The sample yields hundreds of thousands of distinct CDR3 sequences, 16% seen once. In this sample, this clonotype turned up a few times. With 7 bases removed from V and 6 bases from J, the gap between germline ends came to 16 bases. CDR3 length equals 14 residues. Germline CDR1 MDHEN, CDR2 SYDVKM. The receptor's source is a man between 18 and 35 years old who had mild COVID-19 (a few samples of this study predate the infection). Cell type and time point are not known. The specimen sequenced was PBMCs or a T cell subset sorted from them (not recorded which). The chain employs TRBV28 and TRBJ1-5; D unclear. The CDR3 nucleotides are TGTGCCAGCACTCTGGAAGTAACCAGTCAGCCCCAGCATTTT. This codes for CASTLEVTSQPQHF.